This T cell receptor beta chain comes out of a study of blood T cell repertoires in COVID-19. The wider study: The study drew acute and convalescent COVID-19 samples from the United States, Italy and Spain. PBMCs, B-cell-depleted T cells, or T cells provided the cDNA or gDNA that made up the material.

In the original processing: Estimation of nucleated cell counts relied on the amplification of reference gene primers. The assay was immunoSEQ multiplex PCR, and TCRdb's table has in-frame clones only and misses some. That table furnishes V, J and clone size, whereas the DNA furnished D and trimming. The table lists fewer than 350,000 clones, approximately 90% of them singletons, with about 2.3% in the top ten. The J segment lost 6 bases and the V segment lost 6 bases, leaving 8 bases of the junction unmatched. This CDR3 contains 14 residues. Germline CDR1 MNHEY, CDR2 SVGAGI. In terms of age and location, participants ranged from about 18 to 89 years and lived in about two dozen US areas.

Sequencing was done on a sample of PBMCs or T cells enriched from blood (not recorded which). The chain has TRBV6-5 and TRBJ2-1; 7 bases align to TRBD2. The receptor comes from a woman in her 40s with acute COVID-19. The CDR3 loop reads CASRGGRAVNEQFF. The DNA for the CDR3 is TGTGCCAGCAGGGGCGGGAGAGCAGTCAATGAGCAGTTCTTC.